The clone carrying this TCR beta chain appeared a single time. The data were taken from a study of OX40 agonist ivuxolimab in advanced cancers. The CDR3 spans 16 residues. Germline V gene lookup returns CDR1 LGHNA and CDR2 YNFKEQ. With 4 bases clipped from V and 7 bases from J, the junction kept 11 bases outside the gene matches. Measured with immunoSEQ multiplex PCR; TCRdb has only the in-frame clones, and not every one. The top ten clones hold over 2% of a sample with about 69,000 clones, over 60% of them seen once. This clonotype originated in an adult with an advanced solid tumor such as melanoma, head and neck, liver or kidney cancer. The sequencing here drew on CD4+ or CD8+ T cells sorted from blood, taken in a trial of the OX40 agonist ivuxolimab. The V call is TRBV4-2, the J call TRBJ2-5, with 11 nucleotides matching TRBD2. The CDR3 nucleotides read TGTGCCAGCAGCCCTTCGACTAGCGGGGCAGGGGTGACCCAGTACTTC. Residues: CASSPSTSGAGVTQYF.